The next 31 T cell receptor beta chains were all read from a single sample in a study of early T cells in non-severe SARS-CoV-2 infection. TCRdb processed the 5' RACE reads anew with MiXCR; each CDR3 protein has one entry. The table shows some 60,000 distinct CDR3 sequences, with roughly an eighth occurring only once. Here the sequenced sample was whole blood, taken at baseline. These receptors originate from an adult who was a healthcare worker with PCR-confirmed SARS-CoV-2 infection or an uninfected control (not recorded which).

This clonotype was picked up a small number of times. The genes are TRBV5-4 and TRBJ1-1; D gene unclear. This CDR3 spans 14 amino acids. V was trimmed by 4 bases and J by 0 bases, leaving 10 bases between them. CDR1 is SGHNT, CDR2 YYREEE, per germline (reference sequence). The CDR3, as DNA: TGTGCCAGCAGCGGTGGACGGATGAACACTGAAGCTTTCTTT. Translating it yields CASSGGRMNTEAFF.

This clonotype was observed a handful of times. The chain has TRBV18 and TRBJ1-2; the D gene is possibly TRBD1 (6 bases). The CDR3 sequence is 13 residues long. The V and J ends lost 3 bases and 6 bases respectively, with 11 bases between them. Germline CDR1 is KGHSH and CDR2 is LQKENI. CDR3 in DNA: TGTGCCAGCTCACCGAGGACAGTCGATGGCTACACCTTC. Translation: CASSPRTVDGYTF.

J is TRBJ1-5 and V is TRBV12-3 or TRBV12-4, with D unresolved. V was cut by 1 base and J by 9 bases, with 7 bases left in between. This CDR3 comprises 12 residues. The CDR3 DNA follows: TGTGCCAGCAGTTTAGGGGGAGGGCCCCAGCATTTT. Residues: CASSLGGGPQHF.

This clonotype was recorded a few times. This chain links TRBV7-9 with TRBJ2-7; 9 bases are a match to TRBD1. From germline, CDR1 is SEHNR and CDR2 FQNEAQ (reference sequence). After removal of 5 bases from V and 4 bases from J, the junction contained 21 bases not matched to a gene. This CDR3 contains 19 residues. CDR3 residues: CASSPGIGTGSLLWYEQYF. The CDR3 DNA sequence: TGTGCCAGCAGCCCCGGGATCGGGACAGGGTCCTTACTTTGGTACGAGCAGTACTTC.

This chain links TRBV6-1 with TRBJ2-3, with D unresolved. Germline V gene lookup returns CDR1 MNHNS and CDR2 SASEGT. Trimming removed 7 bases at V and 2 bases at J, with 10 bases between. The CDR3 has 13 amino acids. The CDR3 is CASNLPSTDTQYF. DNA of the CDR3: TGTGCCAGCAACCTACCCTCCACAGATACGCAGTATTTT.

This clonotype has only a few counts. The chain uses TRBV11-2 and TRBJ2-1; 7 bases agree with TRBD2. Germline V CDR1 and CDR2: SGHAT, FQNNGV. Unmatched junction bases numbered 5, after V lost 9 bases and J lost 0 bases. The CDR3 runs 14 residues. The CDR3 reads CASLIAGSYNEQFF. The CDR3 bases are TGTGCCAGTTTAATAGCGGGCTCCTACAATGAGCAGTTCTTC.

The J gene is TRBJ1-1, the V gene TRBV5-5, with D unclear. Trimming shortened V by 1 base and J by 4 bases, and 11 bases separated the two germline ends. CDR3 length: 14 residues. From germline, CDR1 is SGHKS and CDR2 YYEKEE (reference sequence). In DNA, the CDR3 is TGTGCCAGCAGCTTGATCCCCTGGGGCACTGAAGCTTTCTTT. Its translation is CASSLIPWGTEAFF.

This clonotype was observed many times. CDR3 nucleotides: TGTGCCAGCAGCTTAGTCGGCTTACGGGATACGCAGTATTTT. It codes for CASSLVGLRDTQYF. The chain combines TRBV7-9 with TRBJ2-3, with D unresolved. CDR1 SEHNR and CDR2 FQNEAQ come from the germline V gene (reference sequence). Trimming took off 1 base at V and 6 bases at J, with 11 bases between the two ends. CDR3 length: 14 residues.

The table lists this clonotype with many counts. The rearrangement joins TRBV29-1 to TRBJ2-1; 9 positions match TRBD1. Germline V gene data show CDR1 as SQVTM and CDR2 as ANQGSEA. The CDR3 has 12 amino acids. V dropped 8 bases and J dropped 8; count of bases not matched to a gene: 7. The CDR3: CSTWTGDDEQFF. CDR3 in DNA: TGCAGCACGTGGACAGGGGATGATGAGCAGTTCTTC.

This clonotype was counted many times. CDR3: CASSPSGTAPYEQYF. CDR3 bases: TGTGCCAGCAGCCCGTCAGGGACAGCCCCCTACGAGCAGTACTTC. J is TRBJ2-7 and V is TRBV4-2; TRBD1 matches at 7 bases. V gave up 4 bases and J gave up 2 bases; unmatched junction bases: 8. The CDR3 spans 15 residues. Germline-derived CDR1 and CDR2 are LGHNA and YNFKEQ.

There are many counts of this clonotype. V is TRBV18 and J is TRBJ1-4; no reliable D call. The V end was cut by 3 bases, the J end by 10 bases, with 15 bases between. The length of the CDR3 is 14 residues. The V gene's germline CDR1 is KGHSH and CDR2 LQKENI. The CDR3 DNA sequence: TGTGCCAGCTCACCCGAGGGCAACACCGTAAAACTGTTTTTT. Protein sequence: CASSPEGNTVKLFF. Using reference TRBV18 and TRBJ1-4 for the parts outside the CDR3, the full variable domain is NAGVMQNPRHLVRRRGQEARLRCSPMKGHSHVYWYRQLPEEGLKFMVYLQKENIIDESGMPKERFSAEFPKEGPSILRIQQVVRGDSAAYFCASSPEGNTVKLFFGSGTQLSVL.

A few counts support this clonotype. The J gene is TRBJ2-7, the V gene TRBV11-2; D may be TRBD2 (6 bases). The CDR3 is 14 amino acids. Germline V gives CDR1 SGHAT, CDR2 FQNNGV. Trimming took 2 bases from V and 3 from J, leaving 11 bases between them. The CDR3, as DNA: TGTGCCAGCAGCTTATCCGCGGGGTTCTACGAGCAGTACTTC. Protein sequence: CASSLSAGFYEQYF.

In its sample, this clonotype was seen a few times. V is TRBV5-4 and J is TRBJ2-3; 9 nucleotides agree with TRBD2. The CDR3 has 15 residues. CDR1 is SGHNT, CDR2 YYREEE, per germline (reference sequence). J gave up 7 bases and V 3 bases, and 9 bases lay outside the gene matches. CDR3 DNA: TGTGCCAGCAGCTCTCGACTAGCGGAGCAAAATACGCAGTATTTT. It translates to CASSSRLAEQNTQYF.

The chain links TRBV9 to TRBJ1-2; D uncertain. V was cut by 0 bases and J by 9 bases, with 15 bases left in between. Germline lookup yields CDR1 SGDLS and CDR2 YYNGEE. This CDR3 has 14 amino acids. The CDR3 loop reads CASSVERHNQSYTF. The DNA of the CDR3 is TGTGCCAGCAGCGTAGAAAGACATAATCAAAGCTACACCTTC.

The chain is built from TRBV29-1 and TRBJ2-5, with 10 positions matching TRBD1. The junction had 11 bases not matched to a gene; V was cut back by 4 bases and J by 0 bases. Germline CDR1 SQVTM, CDR2 ANQGSEA. The CDR3 totals 17 residues. CDR3: CSVVPGTGALYQETQYF. The CDR3 region has the DNA TGCAGCGTTGTTCCCGGGACAGGGGCCCTGTACCAAGAGACCCAGTACTTC.

In its sample, this clonotype was seen many times. V is TRBV4-3 and J is TRBJ2-6; the D gene is possibly TRBD2 (7 bases). Germline V gene data show CDR1 as LGHNA and CDR2 as YSLEER. V was pared by 4 bases and J by 2 bases, with 12 bases between. This CDR3 has 16 amino acids. CDR3 region: CASSPEGGAGANVLTF. The CDR3 DNA sequence: TGCGCCAGCAGCCCCGAAGGGGGGGCTGGGGCCAACGTCCTGACTTTC.

J is TRBJ2-5 and V is TRBV20-1; the match to TRBD1 covers 9 bases. This CDR3 region has 14 residues. V lost 2 bases and J lost 1; bases outside the gene matches: 2. The germline V gene encodes CDR1 DFQATT and CDR2 SNEGSKA (reference sequence). The CDR3 DNA sequence: TGCAGTGCTAGAAGGGGACAGGGCCAAGAGACCCAGTACTTC. This gives the protein CSARRGQGQETQYF.

The rearrangement joins TRBV10-3 to TRBJ1-2, with 8 positions matching TRBD1. V lost 8 bases and J lost 7; bases outside the gene matches: 9. Germline CDR1 is ENHRY and CDR2 is SYGVKD. The CDR3 runs to 13 residues. This chain's CDR3 is CAIFPGQASGYTF. The CDR3 DNA follows: TGTGCCATCTTTCCGGGACAGGCTTCTGGCTACACCTTC.

The CDR3 is CASSLRVTQETQYF. DNA of the CDR3: TGTGCCAGCAGCTTACGAGTAACTCAAGAGACCCAGTACTTC. The chain combines TRBV7-9 with TRBJ2-5, with unresolved D. The CDR3 has 14 residues. V lost 2 bases and J 2 bases, leaving 9 bases between the germline ends. The germline CDR1 and CDR2 sequences are SEHNR and FQNEAQ (reference sequence).

This clonotype was counted at least ten times. The chain carries TRBV19 and TRBJ2-2; the match to TRBD1 covers 9 bases. CDR3 size: 16 residues. Germline V gene sequence: CDR1 LNHDA, CDR2 SQIVND (reference sequence). The V segment lost 5 bases and the J segment 1 base; nucleotides outside the gene matches: 5. The CDR3: CASSLPGQGNTGELFF. DNA of the CDR3: TGTGCCAGTAGTCTTCCGGGACAGGGGAACACCGGGGAGCTGTTTTTT. The whole variable domain, remainder taken from reference TRBV19 and TRBJ2-2, is DGGITQSPKYLFRKEGQNVTLSCEQNLNHDAMYWYRQDPGQGLRLIYYSQIVNDFQKGDIAEGYSVSREKKESFPLTVTSAQKNPTAFYLCASSLPGQGNTGELFFGEGSRLTVL.

This clonotype was detected only a few times. The chain links TRBV28 to TRBJ1-5; D call uncertain. V was shortened by 6 bases and J by 9 bases, with 21 bases between the two germline ends. The germline V gene has CDR1 MDHEN and CDR2 SYDVKM. The CDR3 length is 15 residues. The CDR3 region is CASSSNQDAPGPQHF. DNA of the CDR3: TGTGCCAGCAGCTCAAATCAGGACGCCCCGGGGCCCCAGCATTTT. The full variable domain, completed using reference TRBV28 and TRBJ1-5, is DVKVTQSSRYLVKRTGEKVFLECVQDMDHENMFWYRQDPGLGLRLIYFSYDVKMKEKGDIPEGYSVSREKKERFSLILESASTNQTSMYLCASSSNQDAPGPQHFGDGTRLSIL.

This clonotype was detected ten times or more. The rearrangement joins TRBV4-3 to TRBJ2-7; 8 bases are a match to TRBD1. V dropped 0 bases and J dropped 3; count of bases not matched to a gene: 4. In germline, CDR1 is LGHNA, CDR2 YSLEER. CDR3 length: 15 amino acids. CDR3 amino acids: CASSQETGALYEQYF. DNA of the CDR3: TGCGCCAGCAGCCAAGAGACAGGGGCCCTCTACGAGCAGTACTTC.

There are a few counts of this clonotype. This chain joins TRBV5-1 and TRBJ2-7; D possibly corresponds to TRBD1 (6 bases). There are 14 residues in the CDR3. Looked up from germline, CDR1 is SGHRS and CDR2 is YFSETQ. V lost 4 bases to trimming and J lost 0 bases, with 11 bases between them. CDR3 residues: CASSLTGTSYEQYF. The CDR3 nucleotides read TGCGCCAGCAGCCTCACAGGGACCTCCTACGAGCAGTACTTC.

This clonotype was counted only a few times. The chain recombines TRBV7-8 with TRBJ2-7; 7 nucleotides line up with TRBD2. The CDR3 extends over 16 amino acids. The V gene's germline CDR1 is SGHVS and CDR2 FQNEAQ. Losses at the gene ends were 0 bases for V and 3 bases for J; bases not matched to a gene: 8. In DNA, the CDR3 is TGTGCCAGCAGCTTAGCGCGGAAGCGGGGCCACTACGAGCAGTACTTC. This translates into CASSLARKRGHYEQYF.

The chain combines TRBV29-1 with TRBJ1-2; D possibly corresponds to TRBD1 (5 bases). Between the trimmed V and J ends, which lost 5 bases and 8 bases, there was a span of 15 bases. Germline CDR1 is SQVTM and CDR2 is ANQGSEA. This CDR3 is 12 amino acids long. This CDR3 reads CSVLVGGVGYTF. Here the CDR3 DNA reads TGCAGCGTTTTAGTAGGAGGGGTCGGCTACACCTTC.

The chain carries TRBV5-6 and TRBJ1-6; D is possibly TRBD1 (6 bases). V lost 5 bases and J lost 8, with 8 bases in between. The CDR3 loop spans 12 amino acids. Germline CDR1 is SGHDT and CDR2 is YYEEEE. CDR3: CASRDRYSPLHF. The DNA for the CDR3 is TGTGCCAGCAGGGACAGATATTCACCCCTCCACTTT.

The V call is TRBV12-3 or TRBV12-4, the J call TRBJ2-7; 9 nucleotides align to TRBD1. The CDR3 runs 14 residues. The V gene end was trimmed by 4 bases and the J gene end by 6 bases; junction bases not matched to a gene: 7. CDR3 in amino acids: CASSSTGTGTEQYF. The CDR3 DNA reads TGTGCCAGCAGTTCGACCGGGACAGGGACCGAGCAGTACTTC.

The chain uses TRBV9 and TRBJ1-3; D is uncertain. V was shortened by 4 bases and J by 6 bases, with 11 bases between the two germline ends. This CDR3 is built from 13 residues. The V gene's germline CDR1 is SGDLS and CDR2 YYNGEE. The CDR3, as DNA: TGTGCCAGCAGCCCTTCAGCAGAAAACACCATATATTTT. This codes for CASSPSAENTIYF.

This clonotype was detected many times. The rearrangement uses TRBV10-3 and TRBJ2-3; 8 nucleotides match TRBD2. The CDR3 is made up of 15 amino acids. Trimming cost V 1 base and J 2 bases; bases outside gene matches: 2. The germline V gene encodes CDR1 ENHRY and CDR2 SYGVKD. The CDR3 DNA follows: TGTGCCATCAGTGAGTTAGCGGGGAACACAGATACGCAGTATTTT. This gives the protein CAISELAGNTDTQYF.

The chain uses TRBV7-2 and TRBJ1-5; no firm D call. CDR1 and CDR2 from the germline V gene are SGHTA and FQGNSA. Trimming took 5 bases from V and 2 from J, leaving 13 bases between them. CDR3 size: 15 residues. The CDR3 nucleotides are TGTGCCAGCAGCCCGGGCAGTAATGGCAATCAGCCCCAGCATTTT. Amino acid sequence: CASSPGSNGNQPQHF. The complete variable domain, with remaining parts taken from reference TRBV7-2 and TRBJ1-5, reads GAGVSQSPSNKVTEKGKDVELRCDPISGHTALYWYRQSLGQGLEFLIYFQGNSAPDKSGLPSDRFSAERTGGSVSTLTIQRTQQEDSAVYLCASSPGSNGNQPQHFGDGTRLSIL.

This clonotype was counted many times. J is TRBJ2-2 and V is TRBV20-1; 14 bases line up with TRBD2. After removal of 2 bases from V and 6 bases from J, the junction contained 11 bases not matched to a gene. Germline V gene data show CDR1 as DFQATT and CDR2 as SNEGSKA (reference sequence). The CDR3 extends over 18 amino acids. The CDR3 coding sequence is TGCAGTGCTAGACCTCCGCAGGGGGGACTAGCGGGAGCCGGGGAGCTGTTTTTT. It specifies CSARPPQGGLAGAGELFF.